This T cell receptor beta chain is from a study of blood T cell repertoires in COVID-19. Per the original methods: The assay estimated nucleated cells by amplifying reference gene primers. The method was immunoSEQ multiplex PCR; TCRdb's version includes in-frame clones alone and lacks a portion of them. D and trimming come from the DNA, and the V and J calls and clone size come from that table. The table records roughly 52,000 clones, almost 85% of them present only once. V trimming: 4 bases; J trimming: 3 bases; junction bases outside the gene matches: 8. The CDR3 contains 16 residues. CDR1 and CDR2 (germline): MNHEY, SVGEGT.

The chain carries TRBV6-2 or TRBV6-3 and TRBJ2-7; TRBD2 matches at 11 bases. The sample taken for sequencing was peripheral blood. The TCR sequence derives from a human donor in a cohort sampled during active COVID-19. CDR3 residues: CASSSPGLAVHYEQYF. The CDR3 nucleotides are TGTGCCAGCAGTTCACCGGGACTAGCGGTTCACTACGAGCAGTACTTC.